Included here is one T cell receptor (beta chain) sequence, with context. Its cognate antigen has yet to be identified. A much larger clone lies a single base off, so this may be a read error. The germline V gene supplies CDR1 ENHRY and CDR2 SYGVKD. At the junction V is shortened by 8 bases and J by 0 bases; bases outside the gene matches: 12. The CDR3 holds 17 amino acids from the cysteine to the phenylalanine. Here the CDR3 DNA is all that survives: 51 bases in frame from base 1. The TCR beta CDR3 regions were amplified from the RNA transcripts. The TCR CDR3 was subjected to a first round of RT-PCR using the HTBI primer set and the Qiagen OneStep RT-PCR kit. The libraries were constructed in a second round of multiplex PCR and then size-selected and purified. Libraries were sequenced paired-end with 100 bp reads on an Illumina HiSeq2000. The study's processing was this. Raw data were processed with SOAPnuke, discarding reads with adapters, uncalled bases, mean Phred below 15, or no exact constant-primer or identifier match. High-quality paired reads were merged using COPE v1.2.5, and each unique nucleotide sequence was defined as a clonotype. Clonotypes were aligned to IMGT TRBV, TRBD and TRBJ reference segments using MiTCR v1.1. Analysis was restricted to V-J combinations with a frequency above 0.0001, which covered roughly 99% of repertoires. The TCS score was defined as the ratio of F50 (clonal expansion) to E x V (chaos), calculated using BLOSUM62-based TCRdist between CDR3 peptides within each V-J. Welch's t-statistics and random forest reduced several hundred V-J features to under 15, which were used in a naive Bayes classifier (R e1071). Starting from the raw public reads, TCRdb applied fastp trimming at Q25, assembled clones with MiXCR and retained in-frame beta chains. Every distinct CDR3 protein forms one entry, paired with its most common genes and DNA. Clone size and V and J calls follow TCRdb, not the original study. The sample profile shows fewer than 350,000 distinct CDR3 sequences; approximately 16% of them were found once. Jointly, the top ten make up roughly 31% of the sample.

These data belong to a study of T cells in Graves' hyperthyroidism and ophthalmopathy (dated by TCRdb to the late 2010s). Turning to the overall study: Peripheral blood was sampled at the time of initial diagnosis, prior to any treatment. According to the paper, TCR Vbeta CDR3 sequencing was carried out on some 130 peripheral blood samples, which came from around 43 ophthalmopathy, 70 to 80 hyperthyroidism and roughly 17 progressor patients. An independent validation cohort of some 18 hyperthyroidism patients and 17 patients who later progressed to ophthalmopathy tested prospective prediction of ophthalmopathy. For training and testing, the 100 or so patients in the discovery cohort were randomly divided in a 7:3 ratio. After blood sampling, hyperthyroidism patients were treated with methimazole at a starting dose of 30 mg daily, and ophthalmopathy patients were treated with high-dose intravenous methylprednisolone. In roughly six Graves' hyperthyroidism patients, the study also compared T-cell repertoires from thyroid tissue with T-cell repertoires from blood. A discovery cohort of about a hundred patients, 43 with Graves' ophthalmopathy and approximately 60 with stable Graves' hyperthyroidism, was used to find distinguishing TCR V-J signatures. What the research found in general, with its limitations: Ophthalmopathy was separated from stable hyperthyroidism by a 13 V-J signature model, with over 85% sensitivity and 81% to 82% specificity obtained in cross-validation and 80%/75% obtained in testing. Most expanded thyroid clonotypes (frequency above 0.001) were also detected in blood, a finding suggesting that blood repertoires may reflect thyroid immune responses. No statistical method was used to set the sample size in advance, and investigators knew the group allocation. During validation, the model predicted progression to ophthalmopathy a median of about 5.9 months ahead of onset, with around 71% sensitivity and around 73% specificity.

Hyperthyroidism patients were newly diagnosed, had a disease duration of under 2 months, and were aged 18 to 65 years. Exclusion was applied to patients with uncontrolled infections, other autoimmune diseases, pregnancy or lactation. Diagnoses relied on clinical symptoms, serum thyroxine and TRAb, thyroid ultrasound and orbital computed tomography. For progressor patients, blood was drawn at the first diagnosis of hyperthyroidism, before any ophthalmopathy symptoms had appeared. Ficoll-Paque density gradient centrifugation was used to isolate PBMCs from 8 to 10 ml of fresh peripheral blood. Progressor patients were first diagnosed with Graves' hyperthyroidism and then developed ophthalmopathy during follow-up. Total RNA was extracted with Trizol reagent, and quality was checked on an Agilent 2100 Bioanalyzer.

What was sequenced was blood. The V and J segments used are TRBV10-3 and TRBJ2-1; 8 central bases correspond to TRBD2. This clonotype was sampled from a woman aged 45-65 years with Graves' hyperthyroidism that later progressed to Graves' ophthalmopathy. This receptor has the CDR3 CAIGGSGNPPSYNEQFF. The DNA reads as follows: TGTGCCATCGGGGGTAGCGGGAACCCACCCTCCTACAATGAGCAGTTCTTC.